This TCR beta chain appears in the sequencing data of a study of shared clonotypes between healthy human individuals. Using about 0.2 ug DNA, tens of thousands of T cell genomes, the sorted-subset replicate PCRs were run. The assay was immunoSEQ multiplex PCR, and TCRdb's table has in-frame clones only and misses some. The table shows about 1 million clones, with 70% to 80% occurring only once. The CDR3 loop spans 13 amino acids. V gave up 3 bases and J gave up 5 bases, with 11 bases separating them. The germline CDR1 and CDR2 sequences are SGHRS and YFSETQ. The sequence was obtained from a man younger than 35 in good health. Some clones in this sample may be carry-over from other donors' samples. The V gene is TRBV5-1, the J gene TRBJ2-5; D is perhaps TRBD2 (5 bases). The sequenced sample consisted of memory CD4+ T cells from PBMCs. Subset indicated: CD45RA-negative fraction. CDR3 region: CASSSAGRETQYF. CDR3 DNA: TGCGCCAGCAGCTCGGCGGGCAGGGAGACCCAGTACTTC.